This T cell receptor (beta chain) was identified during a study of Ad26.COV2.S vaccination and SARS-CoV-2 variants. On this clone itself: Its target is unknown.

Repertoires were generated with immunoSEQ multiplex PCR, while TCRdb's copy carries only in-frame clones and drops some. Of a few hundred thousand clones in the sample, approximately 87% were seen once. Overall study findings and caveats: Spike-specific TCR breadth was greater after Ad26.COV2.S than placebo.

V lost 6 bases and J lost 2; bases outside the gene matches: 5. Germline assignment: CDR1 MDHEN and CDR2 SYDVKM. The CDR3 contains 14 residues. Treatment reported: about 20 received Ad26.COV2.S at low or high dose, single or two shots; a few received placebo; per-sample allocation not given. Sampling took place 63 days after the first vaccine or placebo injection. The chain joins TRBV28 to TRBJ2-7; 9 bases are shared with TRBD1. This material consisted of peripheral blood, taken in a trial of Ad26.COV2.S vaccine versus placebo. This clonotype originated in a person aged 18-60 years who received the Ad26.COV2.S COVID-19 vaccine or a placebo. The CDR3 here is CASSPDRGTYEQYF. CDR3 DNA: TGTGCCAGCAGCCCGGACAGGGGCACCTACGAGCAGTACTTC.